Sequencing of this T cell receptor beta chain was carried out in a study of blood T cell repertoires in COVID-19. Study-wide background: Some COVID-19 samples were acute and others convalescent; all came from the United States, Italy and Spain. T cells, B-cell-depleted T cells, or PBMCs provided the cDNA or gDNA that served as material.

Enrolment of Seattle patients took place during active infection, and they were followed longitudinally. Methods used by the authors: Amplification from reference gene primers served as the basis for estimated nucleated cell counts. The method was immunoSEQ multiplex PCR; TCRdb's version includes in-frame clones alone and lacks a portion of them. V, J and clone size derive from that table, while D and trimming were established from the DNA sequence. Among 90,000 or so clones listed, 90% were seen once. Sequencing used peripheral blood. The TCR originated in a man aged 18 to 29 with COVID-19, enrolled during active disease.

The CDR3 DNA reads TGTGCCAGCAGCGCACAGGGAGTTCAGCCCCAGCATTTT. Protein: CASSAQGVQPQHF. The chain employs TRBV12-3 or TRBV12-4 and TRBJ1-5, with a weak D call TRBD1 (6 bases). V gave up 6 bases and J gave up 6 bases, with 12 bases separating them. The CDR3 extends over 13 amino acids.